This TCR beta chain emerged from a study of blood T cell repertoires in COVID-19. V trimming: 4 bases; J trimming: 8 bases; junction bases outside the gene matches: 5. The CDR3 extends over 15 amino acids. CDR1 and CDR2 (germline): KGHDR, SFDVKD. Per the original data handling: Quantification of nucleated cells was approximated via reference gene primer amplification. Sequencing used immunoSEQ multiplex PCR; TCRdb keeps in-frame clones, though not all of them. D and trimming come from the DNA, and the V and J calls and clone size come from that table. Seen here are under 500,000 clones, around 88% observed once, and the top ten hold around 4.5%.

This TCR was sampled from a woman under 40 with acute or convalescent COVID-19. Sequenced input: peripheral blood. The V and J genes are TRBV24-1 and TRBJ2-1; 12 bases line up with TRBD1. CDR3 in DNA: TGTGCCACCAGTGAAACCGGGACAGGGGGCGATGAGCAGTTCTTC. It specifies CATSETGTGGDEQFF.